This T cell receptor (beta chain) was identified during a study of identical twins (dated by TCRdb to about 2016). For the study in its entirety: The study deep-sequenced TCR alpha and beta repertoires from monozygotic twins, unrelated adults of various ages and cord blood to test whether fetal clonotypes persist. To rule out contamination, replicate twin experiments were performed at different times with different library preparation protocols.

Broader findings and caveats from the paper: A weaker excess of twin sharing was found in beta out-of-frame sequences because the signal-to-noise ratio was lowered by fewer shared sequences. Invariant T cells such as MAIT and iNKT could partly confound zero-insertion analyses, although diverse VJ usage argued against such confounding for most clonotypes. In monozygotic twins, recombination models systematically underestimated out-of-frame TCR alpha sharing, but the models matched the sharing seen between unrelated individuals. Fewer insertions were carried by abundant cord blood beta clonotypes; a weaker similar trend was observed in young adult naive repertoires, while no such trend was observed in memory repertoires. Compared with coincidental sharing between unrelated individuals, out-of-frame TCR alpha sequences shared between twins showed an excess of sequences with low generation probability. Because the same donors could not be followed over many years, the conclusions relied on cross-sectional statistical analysis.

The library was generated by 5' RACE. The sequencer listed for this sample is Illumina HiSeq 2000. Template switching added a universal primer binding site, and the final cDNA carried a unique molecular identifier that allowed TCR cDNA molecules to be counted accurately. First-strand cDNA for TCR alpha and beta chains was synthesized from specific primers in the conserved constant-segment region. To control for contamination, every cDNA library carried two barcodes: a SMART-Mk sample barcode plus Illumina barcodes. TruSeq adapter sequences and Illumina sample barcodes were added in two successive PCR steps. TCR alpha and beta cDNA libraries were sequenced on the Illumina HiSeq platform with custom primers. In the source study's methods: MiGEC processed the raw reads to extract unique molecular identifiers, while MiXCR was used to determine the CDR3 positions. For each individual, recombination models were inferred using an EM algorithm with the repgenHMM and IGoR tools. Shared clonotypes were analyzed with the tcR package in R, and sharing was normalized by the product of cloneset sizes. To study raw recombination without the effects of thymic and clonal selection, out-of-frame nonproductive sequences were analyzed. TCRdb reprocessed the public reads (quality trimming at Q25 with fastp, clone calling with MiXCR) and kept in-frame beta chains. Duplicate CDR3 protein sequences are folded into a single record with the most common DNA and genes. TCRdb's processing, not the authors', yielded these V and J calls. The sample contains over 550,000 distinct CDR3 sequences, 7.1% of them found a single time. The top ten clonotypes cover 1.5% to 2% of the sample.

About this clonotype: Its antigen remains undetermined. Base-call qualities are not available, and no considerably larger clone is one nucleotide away.

Only healthy Caucasian donors were included. Three pairs of female monozygotic twins, all aged 18 to 29 years, made up the twin cohort. Peripheral blood mononuclear cells were used as the source from which RNA for TCR libraries was isolated. Via the germline V gene, CDR1 is MNHNS and CDR2 SASEGT. The CDR3 runs 12 amino acids, cysteine and phenylalanine included. Here the CDR3 DNA is all that survives: 36 bases in frame from base 1. Deletion took 2 bases off V and 10 bases off J, with a span of 10 bases between the germline ends. This same sample was also taken into another study, of yellow fever vaccine responses in identical twins. The second investigation adds: According to the authors, the vaccine-induced T cell response in identical twins seemed to be partly convergent and partly specific to each individual. In the study, vaccine-responding T cell clones were precisely tracked in identical twins.

The clonotype originates from a woman aged 18-30 years in good health. The sequencing sample was made of PBMCs. The rearrangement combines TRBV6-1 with TRBJ2-3; TRBD1 could be the D gene, as 5 bases match. The CDR3 region reads CASSERGYAQYF. The DNA reads as follows: TGTGCCAGCAGTGAAAGGGGATACGCGCAGTATTTT.